This T cell receptor beta chain was found in a study of control samples from healthy donors and cancer patients. Sequenced by immunoSEQ multiplex PCR; TCRdb stores in-frame clones only, minus some. The sample yields under 450,000 clones, 80% to 95% seen once. V shed 0 bases and J shed 5 bases, with 5 bases lying between them. This CDR3 is 12 amino acids long. Germline V gene data show CDR1 as GTSNPN and CDR2 as SVGIG (reference sequence). Sample: PBMCs. The source is a middle-aged man with head and neck cancer. The chain employs TRBV30 and TRBJ2-1; the D is unclear. The CDR3: CAWSVGNNEQFF. CDR3 DNA sequence: TGTGCCTGGAGTGTAGGCAACAATGAGCAGTTCTTC.